The 21 T cell receptor beta chains in this list originate from one sample, sequenced in a study of T cells expressing NK-cell markers. For each CDR3 protein, TCRdb gives one entry from its re-call of the 5' RACE reads, without DNA. In all, the sample yields some 110,000 distinct CDR3 sequences. The specimen was blood T cells: a sorted CD56 or NKG2C T cell subset, CD4+ or CD8+ T cells, or bulk PBMC T cells (not recorded which). These receptors all come from a woman aged 18 to 75 in good health.

J is TRBJ2-1 and V is TRBV7-9; TCRdb calls TRBD1, which cannot be checked without DNA. Germline CDR1 and CDR2: SEHNR and FQNEAQ (reference sequence). This CDR3 is built from 15 residues. CDR3 in amino acids: CASNPPGHPYNEQFF.

J is TRBJ2-1 and V is TRBV5-6; without DNA, the TCRdb call of TRBD2 cannot be checked. From germline, CDR1 is SGHDT and CDR2 YYEEEE. This CDR3 contains 15 residues. This CDR3 reads CASSVGTSGDHEQFF.

The CDR3 sequence is CAWSVHDNEQFF. V and J are TRBV30 and TRBJ2-1. CDR1 and CDR2 from the germline V gene are GTSNPN and SVGIG (reference sequence). The CDR3 runs to 12 residues. The full variable domain, with the rest looked up from reference TRBV30 and TRBJ2-1, is SQTIHQWPATLVQPVGSPLSLECTVEGTSNPNLYWYRQAAGRGLQLLFYSVGIGQISSEVPQNLSASRPQDRQFILSSKKLLLSDSGFYLCAWSVHDNEQFFGPGTRLTVL.

This CDR3 is CASSLLIGEVGDNEQFF. The chain recombines TRBV7-8 with TRBJ2-1. This CDR3 spans 17 amino acids. Germline V gene data show CDR1 as SGHVS and CDR2 as FQNEAQ.

V and J are TRBV28 and TRBJ2-1. The CDR3 consists of 13 residues. The germline gives CDR1 MDHEN, CDR2 SYDVKM. CDR3 in amino acids: CASSFARYNEQFF.

CDR3: CASSQNRGRYNEQFF. The J gene is TRBJ2-1, the V gene TRBV4-3; TCRdb picks TRBD1, but there is no DNA to check that call. The germline V gene encodes CDR1 LGHNA and CDR2 YSLEER. This CDR3 spans 15 amino acids.

The chain has TRBV20-1 and TRBJ2-7; TCRdb returns TRBD2, unconfirmable since there is no DNA. Germline-derived CDR1 and CDR2 are DFQATT and SNEGSKA (reference sequence). The CDR3 length is 13 residues. CDR3 sequence: CSASGTSFYEQYF.

The chain is built from TRBV6-1 and TRBJ2-5; TCRdb returns TRBD2, unconfirmable since there is no DNA. Per germline, CDR1 MNHNS and CDR2 SASEGT. This CDR3 has 14 residues. The CDR3 is CASGLAGTQETQYF.

The gene calls are TRBV29-1 and TRBJ2-2. This CDR3 has 13 residues. Per germline, CDR1 SQVTM and CDR2 ANQGSEA. The CDR3 loop reads CSVDGESHGELFF.

V gene TRBV20-1 combines with J gene TRBJ2-5; TCRdb returns TRBD1, unconfirmable since there is no DNA. Per germline, CDR1 DFQATT and CDR2 SNEGSKA (reference sequence). CDR3 length: 15 amino acids. CDR3 loop: CSAVRDREPEETQYF.

The chain combines TRBV29-1 with TRBJ2-7; TCRdb reports TRBD1, a call that lacks DNA to check it against. Per the germline V gene, CDR1 is SQVTM and CDR2 is ANQGSEA. The CDR3 consists of 12 residues. This chain's CDR3 is CSAGDRGYEQYF.

This rearrangement joins TRBV7-2 to TRBJ2-3; checking the TCRdb D call of TRBD2 is not possible without DNA. There are 15 residues in the CDR3. Germline CDR1 reads SGHTA; CDR2 reads FQGNSA. CDR3 sequence: CASSSTGLAGDTQYF.

V is TRBV7-9 and J is TRBJ2-7; TCRdb picks TRBD2, but there is no DNA to check that call. This CDR3 spans 15 amino acids. Germline assignment: CDR1 SEHNR and CDR2 FQNEAQ (reference sequence). The CDR3 region is CASSLINSGSYEQYF.

The chain combines TRBV7-9 with TRBJ2-7; TCRdb proposes TRBD2, but this gene call is untestable without DNA. Germline loops: CDR1 SEHNR, CDR2 FQNEAQ (reference sequence). The CDR3 covers 14 residues. This chain's CDR3 is CASSPGTISYEQYF.

The chain has TRBV7-9 and TRBJ2-7; with no DNA, the TCRdb D assignment of TRBD2 cannot be verified. The CDR3 is 16 residues long. From germline, CDR1 is SEHNR and CDR2 FQNEAQ (reference sequence). CDR3 amino acids: CASSLGPGMAAYEQYF.

The chain couples TRBV20-1 to TRBJ2-1; TCRdb's assignment of TRBD2 cannot be checked, as there is no DNA. The CDR3 contains 13 residues. The germline gives CDR1 DFQATT, CDR2 SNEGSKA (reference sequence). The CDR3 protein is CSAKGYFYNEQFF.

CDR3 in amino acids: CSARGTSGSLETQYF. The rearrangement uses TRBV20-1 and TRBJ2-5; TCRdb outputs TRBD2, but without DNA this stays unchecked. The V gene's germline CDR1 is DFQATT and CDR2 SNEGSKA (reference sequence). The CDR3 length is 15 residues.

The rearrangement joins TRBV11-2 to TRBJ2-7. CDR3 length: 15 amino acids. Germline CDR1 reads SGHAT; CDR2 reads FQNNGV. CDR3 in amino acids: CASSFSGLGAYEQYF.

The chain has TRBV25-1 and TRBJ2-7; TCRdb names TRBD2, which stays unverified in the absence of DNA. From germline, CDR1 is MGHDK and CDR2 SYGVNS. The CDR3 is 13 residues long. The CDR3 sequence: CASLGLATYEQYF.

V and J are TRBV30 and TRBJ2-2. The length of the CDR3 is 13 residues. The germline V gene encodes CDR1 GTSNPN and CDR2 SVGIG (reference sequence). This chain's CDR3 is CAWRGTNTGELFF.

The CDR3 region is CASSQVWGDYGYTF. The genes are TRBV4-1 and TRBJ1-2; there is no DNA to check the TCRdb D call of TRBD1. CDR1 and CDR2 from the germline V gene are MGHRA and YSYEKL. This CDR3 spans 14 amino acids.